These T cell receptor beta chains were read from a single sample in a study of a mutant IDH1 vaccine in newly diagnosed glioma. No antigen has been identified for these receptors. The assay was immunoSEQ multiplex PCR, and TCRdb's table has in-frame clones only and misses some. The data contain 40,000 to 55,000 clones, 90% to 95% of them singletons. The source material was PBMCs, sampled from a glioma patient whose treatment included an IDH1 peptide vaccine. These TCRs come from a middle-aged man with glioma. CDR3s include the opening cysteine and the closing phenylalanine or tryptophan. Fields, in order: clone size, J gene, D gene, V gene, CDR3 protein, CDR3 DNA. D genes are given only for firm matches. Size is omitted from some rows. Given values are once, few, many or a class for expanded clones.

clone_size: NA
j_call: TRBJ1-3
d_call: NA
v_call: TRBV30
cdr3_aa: CAWSLEVGNTIYF
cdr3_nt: TGTGCCTGGAGCCTGGAAGTAGGAAACACCATATATTTT

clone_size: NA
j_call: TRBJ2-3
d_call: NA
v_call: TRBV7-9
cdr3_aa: CASSFDPKGADTQYF
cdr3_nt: TGTGCCAGCAGCTTCGACCCCAAGGGTGCAGATACGCAGTATTTT

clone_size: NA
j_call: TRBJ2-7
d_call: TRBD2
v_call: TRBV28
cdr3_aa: CASRLALRDYRLNEQYF
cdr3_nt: TGTGCCAGCAGGTTGGCCCTTCGGGACTACCGTCTAAACGAGCAGTACTTC

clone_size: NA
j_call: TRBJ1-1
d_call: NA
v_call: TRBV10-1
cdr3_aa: CASRLGENTEAFF
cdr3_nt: TGCGCCAGCAGACTTGGGGAAAACACTGAAGCTTTCTTT

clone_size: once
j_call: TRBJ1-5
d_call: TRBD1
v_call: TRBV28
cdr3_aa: CASSWGQSNQPQHF
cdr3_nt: TGTGCCAGCAGTTGGGGACAGAGCAATCAGCCCCAGCATTTT

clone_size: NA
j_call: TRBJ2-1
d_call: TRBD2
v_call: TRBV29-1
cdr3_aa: CSVEGGGTNYNEQFF
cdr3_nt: TGCAGCGTTGAAGGAGGAGGGACTAACTACAATGAGCAGTTCTTC

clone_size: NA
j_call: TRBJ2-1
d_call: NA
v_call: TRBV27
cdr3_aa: CASTQSPLYNEQFF
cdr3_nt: TGTGCCAGCACACAGTCCCCCCTTTACAATGAGCAGTTCTTC

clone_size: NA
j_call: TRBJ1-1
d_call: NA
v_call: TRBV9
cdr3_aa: CASSVGRTNTEAFF
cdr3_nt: TGTGCCAGCAGCGTAGGACGGACGAACACTGAAGCTTTCTTT

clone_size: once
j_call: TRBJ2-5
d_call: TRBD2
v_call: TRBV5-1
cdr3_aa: CASTLTSRETQYF
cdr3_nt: TGCGCCAGCACCCTGACTAGCCGGGAGACCCAGTACTTC

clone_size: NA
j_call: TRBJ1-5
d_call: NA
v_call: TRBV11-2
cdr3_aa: CASSPGYGQRNQPQHF
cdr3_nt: TGTGCCAGCAGCCCGGGGTATGGACAGAGAAATCAGCCCCAGCATTTT

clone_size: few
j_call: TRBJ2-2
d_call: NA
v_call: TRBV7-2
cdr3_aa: CASSFKGRDTGELFF
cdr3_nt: TGTGCCAGCAGCTTCAAGGGGCGGGACACCGGGGAGCTGTTTTTT

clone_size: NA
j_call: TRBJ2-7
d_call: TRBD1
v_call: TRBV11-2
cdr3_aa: CASSLGPDRGGSSYEQYF
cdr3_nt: TGTGCCAGCAGCTTAGGGCCAGACAGGGGCGGAAGCTCCTACGAGCAGTACTTC

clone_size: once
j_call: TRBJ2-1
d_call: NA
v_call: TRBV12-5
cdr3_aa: CASGLGGAYNEQFF
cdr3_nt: TGTGCTAGTGGTTTGGGAGGGGCCTACAATGAGCAGTTCTTC

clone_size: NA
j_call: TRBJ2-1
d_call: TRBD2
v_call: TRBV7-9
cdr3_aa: CASSSPLLGGDPNEQFF
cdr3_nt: TGTGCCAGCAGCTCACCCCTCCTGGGGGGGGACCCCAATGAGCAGTTCTTC

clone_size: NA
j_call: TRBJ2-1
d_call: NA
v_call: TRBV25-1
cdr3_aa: CASSEDSPANSYNEQFF
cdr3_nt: TGTGCCAGCAGTGAAGATTCGCCGGCGAACTCCTACAATGAGCAGTTCTTC

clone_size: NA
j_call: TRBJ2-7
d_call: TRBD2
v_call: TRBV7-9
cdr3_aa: CASGPSGTHEQYF
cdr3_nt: TGTGCCAGCGGCCCTAGCGGGACCCACGAGCAGTACTTC

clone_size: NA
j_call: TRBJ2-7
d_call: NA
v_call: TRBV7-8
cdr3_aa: CASSLAPGLYEQYF
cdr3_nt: TGTGCCAGCAGCTTAGCTCCCGGACTCTACGAGCAGTACTTC

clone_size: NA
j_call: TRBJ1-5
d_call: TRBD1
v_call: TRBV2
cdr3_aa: CASLWDRDEGVGQPQHF
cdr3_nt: TGTGCCAGCTTGTGGGACAGGGACGAGGGGGTCGGTCAGCCCCAGCATTTT

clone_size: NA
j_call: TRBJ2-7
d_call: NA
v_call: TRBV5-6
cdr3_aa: CASSLDRFEQYF
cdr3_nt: TGTGCCAGCAGCTTGGACCGTTTCGAGCAGTACTTC

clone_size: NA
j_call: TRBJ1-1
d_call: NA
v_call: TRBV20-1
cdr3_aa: CSARKTGEAFF
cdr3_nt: TGCAGTGCTAGAAAGACGGGGGAAGCTTTCTTT

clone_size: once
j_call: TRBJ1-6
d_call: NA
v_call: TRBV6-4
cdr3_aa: CASRLATGIPLHF
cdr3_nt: TGTGCCAGCAGACTCGCTACAGGGATACCCCTCCACTTT

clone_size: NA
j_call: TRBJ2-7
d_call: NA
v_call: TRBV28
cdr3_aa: CASSPDTSYEQYF
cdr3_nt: TGTGCCAGCAGCCCGGACACAAGCTACGAGCAGTACTTC

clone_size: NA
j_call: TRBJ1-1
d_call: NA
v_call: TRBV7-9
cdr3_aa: CASSLPAHTEAFF
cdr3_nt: TGTGCCAGCAGTCTCCCGGCTCACACTGAAGCTTTCTTT

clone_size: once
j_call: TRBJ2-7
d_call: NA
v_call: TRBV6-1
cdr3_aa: CASSEGHREYEQYF
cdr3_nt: TGTGCCAGCAGTGAAGGACATAGGGAATACGAGCAGTACTTC

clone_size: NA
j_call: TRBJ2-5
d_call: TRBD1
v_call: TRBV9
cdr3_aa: CASSVATGVGETQYF
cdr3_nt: TGTGCCAGCAGCGTAGCTACAGGGGTTGGAGAGACCCAGTACTTC

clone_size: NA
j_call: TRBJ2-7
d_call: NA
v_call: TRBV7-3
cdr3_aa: CASSSQGGDLYEQYF
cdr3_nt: TGTGCCAGCAGCTCCCAGGGTGGGGATCTCTACGAGCAGTACTTC

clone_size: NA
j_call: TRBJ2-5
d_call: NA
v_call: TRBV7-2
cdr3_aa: CASSDRNGKETQYF
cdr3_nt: TGTGCCAGCAGCGATCGGAACGGGAAAGAGACCCAGTACTTC